The 18 T cell receptor beta chains reported below all come from one sample, sequenced in a study of shared clonotypes between healthy human individuals. Some clones are missing from TCRdb's copy, which holds only in-frame ones; the method was immunoSEQ multiplex PCR. The sample contains some 1.1 million clones, about 80% of which appear only once. The specimen sequenced was memory CD4+ T cells from PBMCs. Subset defined: CD45RA-negative fraction. Receptor source: a man aged 18 to 30 in good health. Some clones in this sample may be carry-over from other donors' samples.

This clone came up a few times. The chain uses TRBV12-5 and TRBJ1-1; D not resolved. Between the trimmed V and J ends, which lost 2 bases and 4 bases, there was a span of 11 bases. Germline CDR1 and CDR2: LGHNT and FRNRAP. There are 14 residues in the CDR3. CDR3 in amino acids: CASGLSGYSTEAFF. CDR3 nucleotides: TGTGCTAGTGGTTTGAGCGGGTACTCCACTGAAGCTTTCTTT.

On this clone itself: The same CDR3 arises from other DNA sequences in this sample as well. This chain connects TRBV6-5 to TRBJ2-7; D is possibly TRBD1 or TRBD2 (5 bases each). Germline CDR1 and CDR2: MNHEY and SVGAGI. CDR3 size: 15 residues. The V and J ends lost 0 bases and 2 bases respectively, with 11 bases between them. The CDR3 sequence: CASSYSRDGPYEQYF. CDR3 nucleotide sequence: TGTGCCAGCAGTTACTCCCGGGACGGCCCCTACGAGCAGTACTTC.

The chain employs TRBV19 and TRBJ1-1; 8 positions agree with TRBD1. The CDR3 spans 14 residues. J lost 5 bases, V lost 6 bases, and 8 bases had no gene match. The germline V gene has CDR1 LNHDA and CDR2 SQIVND (reference sequence). The CDR3 sequence: CASSLQGEGTEAFF. CDR3 DNA sequence: TGTGCCAGTAGCCTACAGGGGGAAGGAACTGAAGCTTTCTTT.

This chain uses TRBV11-3 with TRBJ2-7; D not resolved. The V gene lost 1 base and the J gene lost 7 bases, with 11 bases spanning the gap. Germline V gives CDR1 SGHNT, CDR2 YENEEA. CDR3 length equals 13 residues. The CDR3 region is CASSLVPLGEQYF. The CDR3 coding sequence is TGTGCCAGCAGCTTAGTGCCCCTAGGGGAGCAGTACTTC. Complete variable domain (other parts from reference TRBV11-3 and TRBJ2-7): EAGVVQSPRYKIIEKKQPVAFWCNPISGHNTLYWYLQNLGQGPELLIRYENEEAVDDSQLPKDRFSAERLKGVDSTLKIQPAELGDSAVYLCASSLVPLGEQYFGPGTRLTVT.

V gene TRBV7-8 combines with J gene TRBJ2-1; 9 nucleotides match TRBD2. Looked up from germline, CDR1 is SGHVS and CDR2 is FQNEAQ. The CDR3 spans 16 residues. V was clipped by 3 bases and J by 1 base; unmatched bases: 4. The CDR3 reads CASSLLAGRSYNEQFF. The CDR3 DNA is TGTGCCAGCAGCTTGCTAGCGGGAAGGTCCTACAATGAGCAGTTCTTC.

The chain links TRBV19 to TRBJ2-5; TRBD1 matches at 8 bases. Unmatched junction bases numbered 5, after V lost 9 bases and J lost 5 bases. This CDR3 contains 12 residues. From germline, CDR1 is LNHDA and CDR2 SQIVND (reference sequence). Here the CDR3 DNA reads TGTGCCAGCACAAGGACAGGGGAGACCCAGTACTTC. Residues: CASTRTGETQYF.

This clone has ten or more counts. This chain links TRBV28 with TRBJ2-3; D is unclear. CDR1 is MDHEN, CDR2 SYDVKM, per germline. The CDR3 extends over 12 amino acids. Deletions cut 5 bases from V and 7 bases from J, with 10 bases between. The CDR3 protein is CASSQRVHTQYF. CDR3 sequence (DNA): TGTGCCAGCAGTCAAAGGGTTCATACGCAGTATTTT.

The genes are TRBV30 and TRBJ1-1; 8 bases align to TRBD1. The CDR3 has 12 amino acids. The trim removed 4 bases at V and 10 bases at J, leaving 8 bases unmatched. In germline, CDR1 is GTSNPN, CDR2 SVGIG (reference sequence). The CDR3: CAWIGQGAGAFF. CDR3 nucleotides: TGTGCCTGGATAGGGCAGGGGGCCGGAGCTTTCTTT.

The V and J genes are TRBV5-1 and TRBJ1-1, with 7 positions matching TRBD1. The CDR3 is made up of 15 amino acids. V dropped 0 bases and J dropped 6; count of bases not matched to a gene: 8. In germline, CDR1 is SGHRS, CDR2 YFSETQ. The CDR3 here is CASSLGPQGDPEAFF. The CDR3 DNA reads as TGCGCCAGCAGCTTGGGACCCCAGGGGGACCCTGAAGCTTTCTTT.

The chain joins TRBV5-1 to TRBJ2-2, with D perhaps TRBD2 (5 bases). The CDR3 has 15 residues. Trimming pared 3 bases from V and 1 base from J, leaving 10 bases between. Germline lookup yields CDR1 SGHRS and CDR2 YFSETQ. CDR3 nucleotides: TGCGCCAGCAGCTATGGTGAGGGGAACACCGGGGAGCTGTTTTTT. Its protein is CASSYGEGNTGELFF.

The chain has TRBV27 and TRBJ1-5; 9 bases map to TRBD1. This CDR3 has 15 amino acids. Germline CDR1 is MNHEY and CDR2 is SMNVEV (reference sequence). Trimming took 5 bases from V and 6 from J; bases not matched to a gene: 8. The CDR3 bases are TGTGCCAGCAGTCTCATGAGGGACAGGGCTCAGCCCCAGCATTTT. Amino acids: CASSLMRDRAQPQHF.

The V and J genes are TRBV6-1 and TRBJ1-2, with D unclear. The CDR3 is 13 amino acids. CDR1 MNHNS and CDR2 SASEGT come from the germline V gene. V lost 6 bases and J lost 4, with 12 bases in between. In DNA form, the CDR3 reads TGTGCCAGCAGAAACAGTACTCTCTATGGCTACACCTTC. Its translation is CASRNSTLYGYTF.

The chain links TRBV28 to TRBJ1-5, with a possible D match to TRBD1 (6 bases). The length of the CDR3 is 15 residues. V was pared by 7 bases and J by 0 bases, with 13 bases between. From germline, CDR1 is MDHEN and CDR2 SYDVKM. The CDR3 DNA follows: TGTGCCAGCACCCATGACAGGAGTAGCAATCAGCCCCAGCATTTT. Residues: CASTHDRSSNQPQHF.

The chain carries TRBV7-9 and TRBJ1-1, with no clear D. CDR3 length equals 13 residues. The germline V and J ends were trimmed by 1 base and 5 bases, with 8 bases remaining between them. Germline V gives CDR1 SEHNR, CDR2 FQNEAQ (reference sequence). CDR3 protein: CASSLGGSTEAFF. The CDR3 nucleotides read TGTGCCAGCAGCTTAGGTGGGAGTACTGAAGCTTTCTTT.

About this clone: Additional DNA sequences in this sample encode the identical CDR3. The chain carries TRBV10-2 and TRBJ1-3; D uncertain. The CDR3 runs to 13 residues. Trimming stripped 3 bases from V and 1 base from J, with 4 bases between. Germline values: CDR1 WSHSY, CDR2 SAAADI. DNA of the CDR3: TGCGCCAGCAGTGAAGGTTCTGGAAACACCATATATTTT. This sequence encodes CASSEGSGNTIYF.

The J gene is TRBJ2-4, the V gene TRBV7-2; D might be TRBD1 (5 bases). Germline-derived CDR1 and CDR2 are SGHTA and FQGNSA. Trimming took off 6 bases at V and 7 bases at J, with 22 bases between the two ends. The CDR3 is 16 residues long. The CDR3 loop is CASSLRVRLAGNIQYF. The CDR3 DNA sequence: TGTGCCAGCAGTCTCAGAGTCCGCCTGGCAGGGAACATTCAGTACTTC.

A word on this clone: One end of the junction fails to match germline, which may point to a read error. The V gene is TRBV4-1, the J gene TRBJ2-7; TRBD1 matches 8 bases. Looked up from germline, CDR1 is MGHRA and CDR2 is YSYEKL. The CDR3 sequence is 16 residues long. The DNA for the CDR3 is TGCGCCAGCAGCCAAGAGGCCAGGGGGCTTTCCTACGGGCAGTACTTC. Amino acid sequence: CASSQEARGLSYGQYF.

The chain employs TRBV7-2 and TRBJ1-2, with D possibly being TRBD1 (6 bases). CDR3 size: 16 residues. Trimming cost V 4 bases and J 4 bases, with 19 bases left between them. The germline V gene encodes CDR1 SGHTA and CDR2 FQGNSA. The CDR3, as DNA: TGTGCCAGCAGCTCGCCCCCAGGGGAGAGAGGCTATGGCTACACCTTC. The encoded protein is CASSSPPGERGYGYTF.